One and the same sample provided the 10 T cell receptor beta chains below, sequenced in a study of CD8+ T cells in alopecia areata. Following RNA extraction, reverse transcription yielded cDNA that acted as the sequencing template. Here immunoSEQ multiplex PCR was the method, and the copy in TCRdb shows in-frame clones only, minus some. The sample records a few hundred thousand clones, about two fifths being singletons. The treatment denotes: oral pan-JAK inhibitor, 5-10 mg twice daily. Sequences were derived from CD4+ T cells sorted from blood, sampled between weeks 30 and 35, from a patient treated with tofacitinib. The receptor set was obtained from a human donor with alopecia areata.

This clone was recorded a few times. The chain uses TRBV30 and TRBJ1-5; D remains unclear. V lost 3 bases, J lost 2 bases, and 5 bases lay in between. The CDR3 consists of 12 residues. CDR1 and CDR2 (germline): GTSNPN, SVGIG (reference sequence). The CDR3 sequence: CAWRAGNQPQHF. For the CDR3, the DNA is TGTGCCTGGAGGGCAGGCAATCAGCCCCAGCATTTT.

CDR3 loop: CAWSVKLYNEQFF. CDR3 DNA sequence: TGTGCCTGGAGTGTAAAGCTTTACAATGAGCAGTTCTTC. The chain uses TRBV30 and TRBJ2-1; no reliable D call. The germline V gene encodes CDR1 GTSNPN and CDR2 SVGIG (reference sequence). The CDR3 length is 13 residues. Trimming cost V 0 bases and J 4 bases, with 7 bases left between them.

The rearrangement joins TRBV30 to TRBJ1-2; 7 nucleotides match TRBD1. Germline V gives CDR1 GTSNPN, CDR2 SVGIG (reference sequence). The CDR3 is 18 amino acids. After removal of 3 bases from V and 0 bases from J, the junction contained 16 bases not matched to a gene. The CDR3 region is CAWRATLRDRLTNYGYTF. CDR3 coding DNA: TGTGCCTGGAGAGCCACACTTAGGGACAGACTGACTAACTATGGCTACACCTTC.

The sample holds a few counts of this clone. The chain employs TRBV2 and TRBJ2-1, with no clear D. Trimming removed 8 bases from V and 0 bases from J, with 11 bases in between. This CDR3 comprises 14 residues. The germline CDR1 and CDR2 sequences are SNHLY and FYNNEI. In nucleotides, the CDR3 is TGTGCCAGCCGACGGGCGAGCTCCTACAATGAGCAGTTCTTC. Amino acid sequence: CASRRASSYNEQFF.

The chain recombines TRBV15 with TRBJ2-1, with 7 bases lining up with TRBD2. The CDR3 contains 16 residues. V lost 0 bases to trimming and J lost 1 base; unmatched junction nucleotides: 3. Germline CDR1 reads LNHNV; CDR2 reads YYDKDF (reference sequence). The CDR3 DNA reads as TGTGCCACCAGCAGAGATCGAGCGGGGTCCTACAATGAGCAGTTCTTC. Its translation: CATSRDRAGSYNEQFF. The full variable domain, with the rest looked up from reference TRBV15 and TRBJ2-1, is DAMVIQNPRYQVTQFGKPVTLSCSQTLNHNVMYWYQQKSSQAPKLLFHYYDKDFNNEADTPDNFQSRRPNTSFCFLDIRSPGLGDTAMYLCATSRDRAGSYNEQFFGPGTRLTVL.

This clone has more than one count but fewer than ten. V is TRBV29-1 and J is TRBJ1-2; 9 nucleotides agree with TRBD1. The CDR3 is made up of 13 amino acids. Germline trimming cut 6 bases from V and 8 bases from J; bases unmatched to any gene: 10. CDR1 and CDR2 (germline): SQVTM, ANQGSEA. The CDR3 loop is CSVRGQGTSGYTF. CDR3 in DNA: TGCAGCGTCCGGGGACAGGGTACGAGCGGCTACACCTTC.

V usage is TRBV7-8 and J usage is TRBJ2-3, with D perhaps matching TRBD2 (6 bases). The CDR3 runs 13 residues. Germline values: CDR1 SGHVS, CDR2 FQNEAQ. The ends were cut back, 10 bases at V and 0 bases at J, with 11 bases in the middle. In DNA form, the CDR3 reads TGTGCCACTTGGCGGGACAGCACAGATACGCAGTATTTT. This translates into CATWRDSTDTQYF.

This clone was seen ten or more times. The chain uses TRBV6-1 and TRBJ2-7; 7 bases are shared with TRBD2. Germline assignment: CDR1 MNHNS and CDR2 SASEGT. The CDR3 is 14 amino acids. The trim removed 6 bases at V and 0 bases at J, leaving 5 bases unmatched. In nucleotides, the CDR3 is TGTGCCAGCAGCTGGACTAGTAGCTCCTACGAGCAGTACTTC. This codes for CASSWTSSSYEQYF.

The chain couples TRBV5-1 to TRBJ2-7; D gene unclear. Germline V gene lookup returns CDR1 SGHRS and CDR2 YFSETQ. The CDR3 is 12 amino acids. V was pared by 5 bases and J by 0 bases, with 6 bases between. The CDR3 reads CASRDGSYEQYF. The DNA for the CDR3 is TGCGCCAGCAGGGACGGCTCCTACGAGCAGTACTTC.

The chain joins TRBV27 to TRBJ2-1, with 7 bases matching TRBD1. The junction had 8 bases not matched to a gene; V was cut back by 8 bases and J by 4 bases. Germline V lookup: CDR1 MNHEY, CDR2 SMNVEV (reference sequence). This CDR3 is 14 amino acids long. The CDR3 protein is CASCRQGVYNEQFF. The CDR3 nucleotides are TGTGCCAGCTGCCGACAGGGCGTATACAATGAGCAGTTCTTC.